The clone carrying this T cell receptor (beta chain) came up a few times. Its specificity is unknown. Described time point: persistent/refractory GD, antithyroid drugs over 5 years with positive TRAb. The TCR library was prepared using RNA isolated from PBMCs. Graves' disease diagnosis used American Thyroid Association guidelines. The source of the sample is a study of regulatory T cells in long-lasting Graves disease. Study-level background: Patients with persistent Graves' disease had over 5 years of antithyroid drugs and persistent TSH receptor antibodies. Study outcomes and limitations: Study of thyroid tissue was not done, with only peripheral blood studied. Accuracy could have been hurt by small sample size.

Germline V CDR1 and CDR2: DFQATT, SNEGSKA (reference sequence). V was clipped by 4 bases and J by 6 bases, with 10 bases between them. The CDR3 has 12 residues. Libraries of TCR beta came from iRepertoire HTBI primers plus Arm-PCR of CDR3 regions. TCRdb reprocessed the multiplex PCR reads via MiXCR and lists one record per CDR3 protein. Here the sample spans some 280,000 distinct CDR3 sequences, 22% being singletons. The sequencing here drew on peripheral blood mononuclear cells (PBMCs), taken when the disease was refractory, from a patient treated with antithyroid drugs. The source is a female donor with Graves disease. The V gene is TRBV20-1, the J gene TRBJ1-5, with D possibly matching TRBD1 (5 bases). This chain's CDR3 is CSAKAGGQPQHF. As DNA, the CDR3 is TGCAGTGCTAAGGCTGGGGGTCAGCCCCAGCATTTT.